The table lists the clone carrying this T cell receptor beta chain with a count of one. The record originates from a study of shared T cell receptors in the human thymus. Using immunoSEQ multiplex PCR, the repertoire was profiled, and TCRdb retains in-frame clones only, with some absent. Of about 730,000 clones detected, approximately 85% appear once; the ten largest clones hold 0.0095% to 0.013%. These data are also associated with another study on human thymus T cells. That publication notes: Resections removed during corrective heart surgery provided the thymus tissue used. Use of V and J genes seemed skewed within the thymic and blood repertoires. Related research reported highly overlapping thymic repertoires among unrelated individuals.

The sample taken for sequencing was thymocytes. The clonotype originates from a girl under three years old with a congenital heart defect.

CDR3 protein: CAWSVPPGATNEKLFF. In DNA form, the CDR3 reads TGTGCCTGGAGTGTACCACCAGGGGCAACTAATGAAAAACTGTTTTTT. The chain has TRBV30 and TRBJ1-4; possible D gene TRBD1, 6 bases. Germline-derived CDR1 and CDR2 are GTSNPN and SVGIG (reference sequence). The CDR3 totals 16 residues. The V and J ends lost 0 bases and 0 bases respectively, with 11 bases between them.